Below are 13 T cell receptor beta chains sequenced from a single sample in a study of OX40 agonist ivuxolimab in advanced cancers. Here immunoSEQ multiplex PCR was the method, and the copy in TCRdb shows in-frame clones only, minus some. The top ten clones hold 8% of a sample with 70,000 to 90,000 clones, around 87% of them seen once. The sample in question was CD4+ or CD8+ T cells sorted from blood, obtained in a trial of the OX40 agonist ivuxolimab. Receptor source: an adult with an advanced solid tumor such as melanoma, head and neck, liver or kidney cancer.

The chain uses TRBV11-3 and TRBJ2-1; D not resolved. The CDR3 is made up of 13 amino acids. Trimming removed 5 bases at V and 0 bases at J, with 5 bases between. CDR1 and CDR2 (germline): SGHNT, YENEEA. The CDR3: CASSLGSYNEQFF. The CDR3 DNA follows: TGTGCCAGCAGCCTTGGCTCCTACAATGAGCAGTTCTTC. Full variable domain (remainder filled in from reference TRBV11-3 and TRBJ2-1): EAGVVQSPRYKIIEKKQPVAFWCNPISGHNTLYWYLQNLGQGPELLIRYENEEAVDDSQLPKDRFSAERLKGVDSTLKIQPAELGDSAVYLCASSLGSYNEQFFGPGTRLTVL.

The rearrangement joins TRBV27 to TRBJ2-7; the match to TRBD1 covers 8 bases. There are 15 residues in the CDR3. Per germline, CDR1 MNHEY and CDR2 SMNVEV (reference sequence). Trimming took 5 bases from V and 4 from J; bases not matched to a gene: 10. CDR3 in DNA: TGTGCCAGCAGTCTTCAAGACAGGGGAGGATACGAGCAGTACTTC. Protein sequence: CASSLQDRGGYEQYF.

The rearrangement uses TRBV4-1 and TRBJ1-1; D unclear. Trimming removed 2 bases at V and 6 bases at J, with 13 bases between. CDR1 is MGHRA, CDR2 YSYEKL, per germline. The CDR3 spans 14 residues. The CDR3 bases are TGCGCCAGCAGCCAATATAGGCCGCGTCCTGAAGCTTTCTTT. It codes for CASSQYRPRPEAFF.

This chain joins TRBV2 and TRBJ2-3; a possible D gene is TRBD2 (6 bases). This CDR3 is 15 amino acids long. Trimming shortened V by 7 bases and J by 1 base, and 15 bases separated the two germline ends. Germline values: CDR1 SNHLY, CDR2 FYNNEI. The CDR3 DNA sequence: TGTGCCAGCAAAGGAGGCGGGGCCCGCACAGATACGCAGTATTTT. This codes for CASKGGGARTDTQYF.

The V gene is TRBV5-8, the J gene TRBJ2-1; the D gene is possibly TRBD2 (6 bases). Germline V gene sequence: CDR1 SGHTS, CDR2 YDEGEE. V gave up 3 bases and J gave up 8 bases, with 12 bases separating them. The length of the CDR3 is 13 residues. The CDR3 DNA reads as TGTGCCAGCAGCTGGAGGGAGTTTGATGAGCAGTTCTTC. It yields the protein CASSWREFDEQFF.

The chain carries TRBV14 and TRBJ2-7; D gene unclear. The CDR3 has 16 amino acids. The V and J ends lost 2 bases and 2 bases respectively, with 16 bases between them. Germline loops: CDR1 SGHDN, CDR2 FVKESK. The CDR3 here is CASSQRRTLETYEQYF. The CDR3 DNA follows: TGTGCCAGCAGCCAAAGAAGGACGCTCGAAACCTACGAGCAGTACTTC.

The V gene is TRBV5-1, the J gene TRBJ2-7; D is unclear. The germline V gene encodes CDR1 SGHRS and CDR2 YFSETQ. V lost 6 bases and J 3 bases, leaving 19 bases between the germline ends. This CDR3 is 15 amino acids long. The CDR3 protein is CASTPRPTPLYEQYF. The CDR3 nucleotides read TGCGCCAGCACCCCGAGGCCGACCCCCCTCTACGAGCAGTACTTC. Complete variable domain (other parts from reference TRBV5-1 and TRBJ2-7): KAGVTQTPRYLIKTRGQQVTLSCSPISGHRSVSWYQQTPGQGLQFLFEYFSETQRNKGNFPGRFSGRQFSNSRSEMNVSTLELGDSALYLCASTPRPTPLYEQYFGPGTRLTVT.

The rearrangement links TRBV10-3 to TRBJ2-1; 7 bases are shared with TRBD2. Germline values: CDR1 ENHRY, CDR2 SYGVKD. Trimming cost V 6 bases and J 6 bases; bases outside gene matches: 5. The CDR3 is 13 residues long. The CDR3, as DNA: TGTGCCATCAGGACGGGGGGACTCAATGAGCAGTTCTTC. It is translated as CAIRTGGLNEQFF.

The V and J genes are TRBV15 and TRBJ1-1; 7 bases agree with TRBD1. Germline V CDR1 and CDR2: LNHNV, YYDKDF (reference sequence). V lost 0 bases and J lost 7; bases outside the gene matches: 8. The CDR3 has 15 residues. The chain's CDR3 is CATSRDGDRAGEAFF. The CDR3 region has the DNA TGTGCCACCAGCAGAGATGGAGACAGGGCGGGTGAAGCTTTCTTT. Full variable domain (rest looked up from reference TRBV15 and TRBJ1-1): DAMVIQNPRYQVTQFGKPVTLSCSQTLNHNVMYWYQQKSSQAPKLLFHYYDKDFNNEADTPDNFQSRRPNTSFCFLDIRSPGLGDTAMYLCATSRDGDRAGEAFFGQGTRLTVV.

This chain connects TRBV18 to TRBJ1-5; D is perhaps TRBD1 (5 bases). This CDR3 is built from 14 residues. The V end was cut by 4 bases, the J end by 0 bases, with 7 bases between. Germline V CDR1 and CDR2: KGHSH, LQKENI. The CDR3 DNA is TGTGCCAGCTCACGAGACAGTAGCAATCAGCCCCAGCATTTT. Amino acid sequence: CASSRDSSNQPQHF.

The rearrangement uses TRBV18 and TRBJ1-1, with no clear D. CDR1 is KGHSH, CDR2 LQKENI, per germline. V was shortened by 5 bases and J by 3 bases, with 16 bases between the two germline ends. The CDR3 runs 15 residues. The CDR3 reads CASSTWQVGDTEAFF. The CDR3 DNA reads TGTGCCAGCTCAACCTGGCAGGTCGGGGACACTGAAGCTTTCTTT.

The rearrangement links TRBV5-4 to TRBJ2-7, with D possibly TRBD1 on 5 matching bases. The CDR3 sequence is 14 residues long. Trimming removed 2 bases from V and 2 bases from J, with 11 bases in between. Germline CDR1 and CDR2: SGHNT and YYREEE (reference sequence). The CDR3, as DNA: TGTGCCAGCAGCTTACAGGACAAAACCTACGAGCAGTACTTC. The encoded protein is CASSLQDKTYEQYF. The entire variable domain, with the rest obtained from reference TRBV5-4 and TRBJ2-7, is as follows: ETGVTQSPTHLIKTRGQQVTLRCSSQSGHNTVSWYQQALGQGPQFIFQYYREEENGRGNFPPRFSGLQFPNYSSELNVNALELDDSALYLCASSLQDKTYEQYFGPGTRLTVT.

The chain combines TRBV19 with TRBJ2-1, with 11 bases that match TRBD1. V lost 4 bases to trimming and J lost 8 bases; unmatched junction nucleotides: 7. This CDR3 is 15 amino acids long. The germline gives CDR1 LNHDA, CDR2 SQIVND (reference sequence). The chain's CDR3 is CASSTSGQGVYEQFF. The CDR3 DNA reads as TGTGCCAGTAGTACCTCGGGACAGGGGGTCTATGAGCAGTTCTTC.